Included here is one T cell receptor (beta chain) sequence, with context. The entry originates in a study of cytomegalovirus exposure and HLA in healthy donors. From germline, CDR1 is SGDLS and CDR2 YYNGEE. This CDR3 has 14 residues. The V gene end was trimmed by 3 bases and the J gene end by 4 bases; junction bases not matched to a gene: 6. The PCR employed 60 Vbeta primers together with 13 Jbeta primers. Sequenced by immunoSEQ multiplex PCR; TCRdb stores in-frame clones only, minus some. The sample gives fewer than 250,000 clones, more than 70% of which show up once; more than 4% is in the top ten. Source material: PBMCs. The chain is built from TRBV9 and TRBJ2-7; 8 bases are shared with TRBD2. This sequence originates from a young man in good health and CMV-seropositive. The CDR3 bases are TGTGCCAGCAGCGCAGCGGGAGAGACGTACGAGCAGTACTTC. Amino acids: CASSAAGETYEQYF. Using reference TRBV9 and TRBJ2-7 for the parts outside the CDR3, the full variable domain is DSGVTQTPKHLITATGQRVTLRCSPRSGDLSVYWYQQSLDQGLQFLIQYYNGEERAKGNILERFSAQQFPDLHSELNLSSLELGDSALYFCASSAAGETYEQYFGPGTRLTVT.